The source of this TCR beta chain is a study of T cells in localized non-small cell lung cancer (TCRdb year 2020). In terms of the full investigation: Comparing tumors with uninvolved tumor-adjacent lungs, the study looked at the T cell repertoires of roughly 250 patients with early-stage NSCLC. All 240 or so NSCLC patients in the cohort were treatment-naive and had localized lung tumors that were resected. Of the NSCLC patients, over 120 were male and around 97 were female, and the mean age was around 70 years.

As concerns this clone: The target of this receptor is not known. No base quality values were provided; no much bigger clone lies one nucleotide off.

Study-level results and caveats: Of the top 100 tumor clones, a median of roughly 60 were detected in paired uninvolved adjacent lung; roughly 29 were also among that lung's top 100. Because the study design was exploratory, TCR variables were selected using unadjusted p-values without false-discovery rate correction. Uninvolved tumor-adjacent lung showed the highest T cell clonality, higher than tumor, which suggests more focused antigenic responses in the uninvolved tumor-adjacent lung. Higher T cell density in blood was associated with longer overall survival, whereas higher clonality in adjacent lung was associated with shorter survival. Multi-region tumor sequencing was not performed, so intratumor heterogeneity could not be excluded.

TCR beta CDR3 regions were sequenced from DNA using the immunoSEQ Assay. In the authors' own workflow: T cell density was computed as TCR beta template counts normalized to usable DNA estimated by amplifying housekeeping genes. Using the preseqR package, richness was estimated by extrapolating to 120,000 templates for tissue samples and 400,000 templates for PBMC samples. Clonality was defined as one minus Pielou's evenness. Differential abundance testing on productive amino-acid clonotypes, with a minimum total count of 5 and an alpha of 0.1, was used to identify tissue-enriched TCRs. The Jaccard Index and the Morisita Overlap Index were used to measure repertoire overlap between compartments. GLIPH grouped TCR beta CDR3s together with public tetramer-defined viral CDR3s, and a viral motif had to include at least three viral sequences and show V-gene enrichment. Held by TCRdb, this immuneACCESS table contains in-frame sequences only and omits some clones. Under half of the omission traces to an unresolved V gene where checked; the cause of the rest is unknown. V and J calls and clone size are given by that table; D and trimming were obtained from the DNA. Within this sample are more than 20,000 clones, with 85% of them counted one time only. The top ten clones comprise roughly 15% of the sample.

At diagnosis, tumor, uninvolved tumor-adjacent lung and peripheral blood were collected and then preserved as a mix of FFPE and fresh-frozen material. For TCR repertoire profiling, blood samples were analyzed as peripheral blood mononuclear cells. The germline V gene supplies CDR1 MDHEN and CDR2 SYDVKM. V is clipped by 6 bases and J by 2 bases, and the sequence between their germline boundaries is 14 bases long. From cysteine to phenylalanine, the CDR3 is 14 amino acids long. The read is trimmed to its CDR3 DNA, 42 bases read in frame from base 1. This TCR came from a woman aged 40-69 years with stage II squamous cell lung carcinoma. Sequences were derived from PBMCs, sampled before any cancer treatment. The rearranged segments are TRBV28 and TRBJ2-7; the D gene could be either TRBD1 or TRBD2, each agreeing at 6 bases. DNA sequence: TGTGCCAGCAGAATCCCTAGGGGGGCCTACGAGCAGTACTTC. Translated, it gives CASRIPRGAYEQYF.